The T cell receptor (beta chain) described here comes from a study of T cells after yellow fever vaccination. Whole-study results and caveats: Within FACS-sorted repertoires, abundant clonotypes contaminating from the bulk population could be present. By day 5 rather than day 15, the secondary response had peaked, though it was weaker. The booster response re-showed most primary clones: around 95% CD4, around 87% CD8.

A process of 5'RACE template switching, which added a universal primer site and UMIs, was used to make TCR cDNA. MiXCR was run by TCRdb on the 5' RACE reads, yielding one entry per CDR3 protein. The sample lists more than 450,000 distinct CDR3 sequences, 20% to 25% occurring once. Germline V gene sequence: CDR1 MNHEY, CDR2 SMNVEV (reference sequence). This CDR3 spans 14 amino acids. The V end lost 5 bases, the J end lost 1 base, and 12 bases lay between the germline ends. A remark on this clonotype: Its antigen is currently unknown.

The TCR was taken from a man between 18 and 35 years old who received the YFV17D yellow fever vaccine. Sequencing used PBMCs, obtained around 3 weeks after the first yellow fever vaccination. V and J are TRBV27 and TRBJ2-7, with D uncertain. The CDR3 here is CASSPTLGSYEQYF. CDR3 in DNA: TGTGCCAGCAGTCCGACCTTAGGGTCCTACGAGCAGTACTTC.